The TCR beta chain described here comes from a study of cytomegalovirus exposure and HLA in healthy donors (dated by TCRdb to 2017 to 2019). For the study in its entirety: An earlier analysis of under 600 of the donors reported 250 to 350 Gb of sequence data and roughly 100 million unique TCR beta sequences from 150 million to 200 million T cells. An early release that covered roughly 600 HLA-typed donors contained about 300 gigabases of sequencing data and about 84 million unique TCR sequences. Among the roughly 400 genotyped donors, approximately 81% belonged to the genetic ancestry cluster associated with self-reported Caucasian donors. The study was designed to test whether signatures of past pathogen exposure could be identified by cataloging public T cell receptors. The study profiled the T cell repertoires of hundreds of subjects by immunosequencing and related them to cytomegalovirus serostatus. A separate validation cohort of roughly 130 different subjects was used in addition to the roughly 620-subject first cohort. High-throughput TCR immunosequencing, statistical association of individual TCRs with disease status, and machine learning were combined to predict cytomegalovirus infection status. A later analysis re-examined previously published TCR beta repertoires from more than 600 donors and added high-resolution HLA genotyping to investigate patterns of TCR occurrence. The later analysis used no new phenotypic data to find candidate immune exposures, relying instead on TCR beta sequences and their occurrence across donors. An earlier analysis of approximately 640 of the donors applied high-throughput TCR beta sequencing to assess whether each TCR beta V gene segment acted as functional or pseudogenic. Donor age, sex, ethnicity and CMV serostatus were compiled together with the repertoire data. In a later genetic analysis, genome-wide SNP genotypes for about 60% of the 666 donors were used, and that subset was treated as a discovery cohort. Every repertoire in the discovery cohort had been generated on one and the same sequencing platform. Both class I and class II loci were covered by HLA typing, at four-digit resolution. The number of donors typed differed by locus, with roughly 629-640 for A, B, C, DRB1 and DQB1, about 500 for DQA1, 606 for DPA1, and about 450 for DPB1. About five DR-DQ haplotypes were treated as single units for association and clustering because of strong linkage in the cohort. Among around 400 genotyped donors of the cohort, an average of roughly 230,000 unique TCR beta nucleotide sequences was sequenced per donor, of which about 19% were non-productive. Overall study results and their limits: A further reported finding was that TCR beta sequences accurately predicted the HLA-A and HLA-B alleles for most subjects in the first cohort. In vitro tests confirmed that a few of the cytomegalovirus-associated TCR beta chains recognize cytomegalovirus antigens. Correlated functional status among segregating V segments might reflect linkage disequilibrium, but an unknown experimental factor could not be ruled out. The authors suggested that the approach could potentially be extended to other disease states and immunological phenotypes. In a later analysis, HLA-associated TCR beta chains were found to be more clonally expanded and to have lower generation probabilities than equally common non-associated chains. Sequencing depth was assumed to be roughly uniform across donors in the presence/absence analyses, though that assumption may not hold. In a later analysis, TCR association rates were found to vary across HLA loci, with the most associated TCRs seen for DRB1 alleles and the fewest for HLA-C alleles. The 87-base-pair reads could not distinguish some IMGT-functional V segments, including TRBV6-2 and TRBV6-3, so those segments were excluded. An association between a missense DCLRE1C variant and V-gene and J-gene trimming of TCR beta chains was found in a later genetic analysis and replicated in an independent cohort. A later genetic analysis reported fewer N-insertions in productive TCRs among donors in an Asian-associated ancestry cluster than the roughly 700-donor mean. Because some donors lacked HLA typing at each locus, the association tests relied only on the typed subset. A later analysis reported that several top co-occurrence clusters appeared linked to parvovirus B19, influenza, CMV and Epstein-Barr virus. Assigning TCR associations to individual alleles was difficult when HLA alleles, especially DR and DQ, strongly co-occurred. A group of highly shared sequence variants was considered likely to be a technical artifact of the sequencing pipeline. While some public TCRs were present in many individuals, most TCR sequences turned up only very rarely across donors. In an earlier analysis of a few hundred of the donors, most TCR beta V segments were observed in productive rearrangements about 90% or about 30% of the time, broadly matching IMGT annotations. The study gave a list of under 200 TCR beta chains associated with cytomegalovirus. Specific HLA alleles were associated with over 15,000 TCR beta sequences at a false discovery rate of 0.05 in a later analysis. This cohort had only TCR beta chains sequenced, and the lack of alpha or paired-chain data limited which features could be detected. CMV serostatus was the only immune exposure information available for the cohort. The classifier was reported to diagnose cytomegalovirus status with high specificity and sensitivity in both the original cohort and the validation cohort. Because counts were too low, 15 to 20 rarely observed V segments, including chromosome 9 orphons, were excluded from the earlier analysis of fewer than 650 of the donors. A later analysis found that most CMV-associated TCR beta chains appeared HLA-restricted, with HLA associations seemingly driven largely by CMV exposure.

Regarding this clone: Its antigen has not been determined. Base qualities are missing; no much larger clone stands one base away.

The cohort was made up of hundreds of healthy bone marrow donors. All cohort members were sampled while nominally healthy, although unrecorded immune exposures were likely present. Of the 700 or so cohort members, approximately 290 had a positive CMV serostatus and just over 350 had a negative one, while no CMV serostatus was recorded for the donor. Each donor provided a peripheral blood sample, and peripheral blood mononuclear cells were used for TCR beta sequencing. Genomic DNA was extracted from the blood cell samples with the Qiagen DNeasy Blood Extraction Kit. Relative to germline, V is 5 bases shorter and J is 8 bases shorter, with 16 bases between their ends. The CDR3 covers 14 residues, taking in both the cysteine and the phenylalanine. Just the 42-base CDR3 DNA is kept, in frame starting at base 1. From a lookup of the germline V gene (reference sequence), CDR1 and CDR2 are MNHEY and SMNVEV.

To prepare the library, the immunoSEQ multiplex PCR assay was applied. A mixture of 60 forward primers for TCR Vbeta segments and 13 reverse primers for TCR Jbeta segments was used in the multiplex PCR. A multiplex PCR assay on genomic DNA amplified the CDR3 region of rearranged TCR beta genes. The Illumina HiSeq System was used to sequence the amplified TCR beta libraries as 87-base-pair reads. From the authors' description of their analysis: A later analysis tallied 75 million to 95 million unique TCR beta chains across the 660 or so repertoires, and about 10 million of those chains were shared by two or more donors. Raw reads were error-corrected and collapsed into unique sequences by a nearest-neighbor algorithm in which closely related sequences were merged to remove PCR and sequencing errors. To assign V, D and J gene segments, CDR3 sequences were aligned to IMGT reference sequences. For a sequence to be retained, a match of at least six nucleotides to both a V gene segment and a J gene segment was required. A rearrangement counted as productive if the CDR3 had no stop codons and remained in frame with V and J, and every other rearrangement counted as non-productive. CDR3 was defined according to IMGT convention as the region running from the second conserved V-encoded cysteine to the conserved J-encoded phenylalanine. The earlier analysis of 450 to 750 of the donors excluded any sequence lacking an unambiguous match to a single V gene segment. An earlier analysis of fewer than 750 of the donors called V segments functional above 56.7% productive rearrangements and segregating when the between-donor standard deviation exceeded 5%. A statistical classification framework was built for diagnosing cytomegalovirus status from the catalog of TCR beta chain sequences. V and J gene assignment, in a later analysis, came from comparing TCR nucleotide sequences with IMGT/GENE-DB human TR gene sequences. A later analysis assigned CDR3 sequences and most-parsimonious VDJ recombination scenarios with the TCRdist pipeline. In a later analysis, every TCR beta chain was defined by the combination of its CDR3 amino acid sequence and its V-gene family, and reads without a unique V-gene family were dropped. To address suspected cross-contamination and a sequencing artifact, a later analysis removed 450 to 700 highly shared, low-generation-probability nucleotide sequences. For each public chain, a later analysis derived a clonal expansion index from normalized ranks of inferred template counts within each repertoire. In a later analysis, generation probabilities were computed with a VDJ recombination model fitted to out-of-frame rearrangements, and the resulting probabilities were checked against IGoR. Hypergeometric tests were used in a later analysis to score TCR-TCR, TCR-HLA and TCR-CMV co-occurrence, with a repertoire-size bias correction applied to the TCR pairs. In a later analysis, false discovery rates were estimated by permuting HLA or CMV assignments 20 times. A later analysis grouped co-occurring TCRs with DBSCAN, adding TCRdist sequence similarity when clustering within HLA-allele-positive subsets. Repertoires with fewer than 30,000 or more than 120,000 public chains were left out of co-occurrence clustering, as were five repertoires with anomalous nucleotide sharing. TCRdb retrieved this table from immuneACCESS and kept in-frame rearrangements only. Not all clones are present; in checked studies, unresolved V genes account for under half, and no reason is known for the remainder. V and J calls and clone size are given by that table; D and trimming were obtained from the DNA. The sample records about 70,000 clones, around 69% of which are singletons. The top ten constitute 9.5% to 12% of the sample.

Rearrangement joined TRBV27 to TRBJ1-5, with the D segment identity uncertain. Sequencing was carried out using PBMCs. The sequence derives from a human donor in good health. The CDR3 region has the sequence CASSLSREVKPQHF. The DNA sequence is given as TGTGCCAGCAGTCTTTCACGGGAAGTTAAGCCCCAGCATTTT.